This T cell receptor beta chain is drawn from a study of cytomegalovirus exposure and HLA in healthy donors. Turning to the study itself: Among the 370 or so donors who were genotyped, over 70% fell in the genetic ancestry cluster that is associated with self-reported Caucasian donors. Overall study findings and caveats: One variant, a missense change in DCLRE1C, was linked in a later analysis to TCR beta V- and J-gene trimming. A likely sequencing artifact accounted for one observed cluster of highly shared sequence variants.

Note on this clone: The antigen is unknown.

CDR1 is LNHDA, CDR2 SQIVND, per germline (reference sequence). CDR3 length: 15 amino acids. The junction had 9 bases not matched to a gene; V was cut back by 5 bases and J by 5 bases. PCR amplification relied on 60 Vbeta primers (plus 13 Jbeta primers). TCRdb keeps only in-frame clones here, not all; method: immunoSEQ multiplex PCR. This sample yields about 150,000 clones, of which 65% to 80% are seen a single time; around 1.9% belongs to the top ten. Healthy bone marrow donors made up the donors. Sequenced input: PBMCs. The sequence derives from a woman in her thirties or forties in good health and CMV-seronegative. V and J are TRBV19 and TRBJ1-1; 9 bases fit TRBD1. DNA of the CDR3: TGTGCCAGTAGTTCTGGACAGGGGCTCGGAACTGAAGCTTTCTTT. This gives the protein CASSSGQGLGTEAFF.